The 23 T cell receptor beta chains listed next were all sequenced from one sample in a study of long-term antiretroviral therapy in people with HIV. Survey-level immunoSEQ v3.0 assays were run. Only in-frame clones appear in the TCRdb table, and some are missing; sequencing was by immunoSEQ multiplex PCR. The sample contains tens of thousands of clones, approximately 82% of which appear only once. Sequenced here: unsorted PBMCs, sampled 0.5 years after starting antiretroviral therapy. Receptor source: a man aged 18-30 years with HIV.

The V and J genes are TRBV6-5 and TRBJ2-6; D uncertain. V was shortened by 7 bases and J by 0 bases, with 4 bases between the two germline ends. Germline assignment: CDR1 MNHEY and CDR2 SVGAGI. CDR3 length: 13 amino acids. CDR3 sequence: CASIASGANVLTF. The CDR3 nucleotides read TGTGCCAGCATTGCCTCTGGGGCCAACGTCCTGACTTTC.

The V gene is TRBV7-2, the J gene TRBJ1-1; D remains ambiguous. The V gene's germline CDR1 is SGHTA and CDR2 FQGNSA. The CDR3 length is 16 residues. Trimming took 5 bases from V and 2 from J, leaving 18 bases between them. CDR3 DNA sequence: TGTGCCAGCAGCCTAACCACCGGGAGGCCCAACACTGAAGCTTTCTTT. Translated, it gives CASSLTTGRPNTEAFF.

The chain uses TRBV7-3 and TRBJ1-1, with D hard to call. The CDR3 spans 14 residues. The V end was cut by 0 bases, the J end by 5 bases, with 10 bases between. Germline V CDR1 and CDR2: SGHTA, FQGTGA. CDR3 amino acids: CASSLTGEETEAFF. For the CDR3, the DNA is TGTGCCAGCAGCTTAACTGGGGAAGAGACTGAAGCTTTCTTT. Variable domain in full (rest from reference TRBV7-3 and TRBJ1-1): GAGVSQTPSNKVTEKGKYVELRCDPISGHTALYWYRQSLGQGPEFLIYFQGTGAADDSGLPNDRFFAVRPEGSVSTLKIQRTERGDSAVYLCASSLTGEETEAFFGQGTRLTVV.

This chain connects TRBV2 to TRBJ2-1; TRBD1 matches at 9 bases. This CDR3 spans 15 amino acids. The germline CDR1 and CDR2 sequences are SNHLY and FYNNEI. V dropped 4 bases and J dropped 4; count of bases not matched to a gene: 5. DNA of the CDR3: TGTGCCAGCAGTGGATGGGACAGGGCTTACAATGAGCAGTTCTTC. Amino acids: CASSGWDRAYNEQFF.

The chain is built from TRBV6-1 and TRBJ2-5; D is undetermined. The CDR3 is made up of 14 amino acids. The V gene's germline CDR1 is MNHNS and CDR2 SASEGT. The germline V and J ends were trimmed by 6 bases and 4 bases, with 15 bases remaining between them. DNA of the CDR3: TGTGCCAGCAGGACCGGTCCTTGGGGAGAGACCCAGTACTTC. Its protein product is CASRTGPWGETQYF.

Only one count was recorded for this clone. The chain links TRBV7-2 to TRBJ1-2, with D unclear. Germline values: CDR1 SGHTA, CDR2 FQGNSA. This CDR3 comprises 12 residues. Deletions cut 1 base from V and 5 bases from J, with 5 bases between. CDR3 loop: CASSLEGYGYTF. CDR3 coding DNA: TGTGCCAGCAGCTTAGAAGGGTATGGCTACACCTTC.

The chain employs TRBV11-2 and TRBJ1-6; no firm D call. Deletions cut 3 bases from V and 6 bases from J, with 18 bases between. The CDR3 loop spans 17 amino acids. Germline lookup yields CDR1 SGHAT and CDR2 FQNNGV. In DNA form, the CDR3 reads TGTGCCAGCAGCTTTACCCTAAATCCGGGCCCTAATTCACCCCTCCACTTT. Translated: CASSFTLNPGPNSPLHF.

This chain links TRBV6-6 with TRBJ2-3; D uncertain. V lost 2 bases and J 6 bases, leaving 9 bases between the germline ends. The CDR3 runs to 13 residues. From germline, CDR1 is MNHNY and CDR2 SVGAGI (reference sequence). The CDR3 nucleotides are TGTGCCAGCAGTTACAACGGTTGGGATACGCAGTATTTT. Translation gives CASSYNGWDTQYF.

The chain links TRBV6-1 to TRBJ1-1; TRBD1 matches 12 bases. The CDR3 covers 15 residues. With V trimmed by 7 bases and J by 4 bases, 7 bases remained unmatched. CDR1 and CDR2 (germline): MNHNS, SASEGT. This chain's CDR3 is CASTRDRGRSTEAFF. CDR3 nucleotide sequence: TGTGCCAGCACCCGGGACAGGGGGCGTAGCACTGAAGCTTTCTTT.

By share, this clone ranks as large. The J gene is TRBJ1-6, the V gene TRBV28, with D uncertain. V was cut by 5 bases and J by 7 bases, with 18 bases left in between. Germline V gene data show CDR1 as MDHEN and CDR2 as SYDVKM. There are 16 residues in the CDR3. The CDR3 DNA reads as TGTGCCAGCAGTAACAACCCCGACATCCTAAATTCACCCCTCCACTTT. It is translated as CASSNNPDILNSPLHF.

This chain uses TRBV29-1 with TRBJ1-1; a possible D gene is TRBD1 (6 bases). The CDR3 extends over 15 amino acids. CDR1 and CDR2 from the germline V gene are SQVTM and ANQGSEA. Trimming stripped 7 bases from V and 2 bases from J, with 20 bases between. CDR3 DNA: TGCAGCGGTGCGGACAAGGGGGGGGCCAACACTGAAGCTTTCTTT. Protein sequence: CSGADKGGANTEAFF.

The rearrangement uses TRBV11-2 and TRBJ2-7, with D perhaps TRBD1 (5 bases). The CDR3 runs to 15 residues. Germline assignment: CDR1 SGHAT and CDR2 FQNNGV. The V end lost 2 bases, the J end lost 5 bases, and 16 bases lay between the germline ends. CDR3 loop: CASSLIRGGRNEQYF. CDR3 DNA: TGTGCCAGCAGCTTAATAAGGGGCGGCCGGAACGAGCAGTACTTC.

V gene TRBV28 combines with J gene TRBJ1-3; no firm D call. The length of the CDR3 is 14 residues. In germline, CDR1 is MDHEN, CDR2 SYDVKM. V was pared by 5 bases and J by 0 bases, with 8 bases between. The CDR3: CASSPRSSGNTIYF. As DNA, the CDR3 is TGTGCCAGCAGTCCCCGGAGCTCTGGAAACACCATATATTTT.

The gene calls are TRBV9 and TRBJ2-7, with 7 bases identical to TRBD1. The trim removed 0 bases at V and 4 bases at J, leaving 7 bases unmatched. This CDR3 is 15 amino acids long. Germline CDR1 and CDR2: SGDLS and YYNGEE. CDR3 bases: TGTGCCAGCAGCGTAGAGGAAGGGGGCCCGTACGAGCAGTACTTC. Its protein is CASSVEEGGPYEQYF.

This clone has just a few counts. The J gene is TRBJ1-2, the V gene TRBV28; D not certain. Germline loops: CDR1 MDHEN, CDR2 SYDVKM. The CDR3 has 11 amino acids. The ends were cut back, 7 bases at V and 8 bases at J, with 11 bases in the middle. CDR3 amino acids: CASTKLGGYTF. The CDR3 bases are TGTGCCAGCACCAAATTAGGAGGCTACACCTTC.

J is TRBJ2-3 and V is TRBV6-6, with D possibly called TRBD1 or TRBD2 (5 bases each). V dropped 2 bases and J dropped 4 bases, with 16 bases sitting between them. There are 16 residues in the CDR3. In germline, CDR1 is MNHNY, CDR2 SVGAGI (reference sequence). CDR3 DNA sequence: TGTGCCAGCAGTTACCCACTAGGCCGGGACCCAGATACGCAGTATTTT. Translation gives CASSYPLGRDPDTQYF.

The chain combines TRBV6-6 with TRBJ1-1; D is uncertain. CDR1 and CDR2 from the germline V gene are MNHNY and SVGAGI (reference sequence). The length of the CDR3 is 12 residues. Trimming removed 6 bases from V and 11 bases from J, with 16 bases in between. CDR3 DNA sequence: TGTGCCAGCAGCTACGACCGGGGTGGGGCTTTCTTT. Translation: CASSYDRGGAFF.

The rearrangement links TRBV11-3 to TRBJ2-1, with 7 bases fitting TRBD2. The CDR3 has 15 amino acids. V was pared by 0 bases and J by 6 bases, with 5 bases of the junction left unmatched. Per germline, CDR1 SGHNT and CDR2 YENEEA. The CDR3 region has the DNA TGTGCCAGCAGCTTAGACCCCAGGACTAGCAATGAGCAGTTCTTC. It encodes CASSLDPRTSNEQFF.

This clone was picked up one time. V is TRBV30 and J is TRBJ1-1; D uncertain. Germline assignment: CDR1 GTSNPN and CDR2 SVGIG (reference sequence). The CDR3 spans 11 residues. Trimming removed 3 bases at V and 4 bases at J, with 6 bases between. The CDR3: CAWRQLTEAFF. The CDR3 DNA reads TGTGCCTGGAGGCAGCTCACTGAAGCTTTCTTT.

This chain joins TRBV25-1 and TRBJ2-7, with D possibly being TRBD1 (6 bases). V lost 4 bases to trimming and J lost 6 bases, with 13 bases between them. There are 13 residues in the CDR3. Germline V gene data show CDR1 as MGHDK and CDR2 as SYGVNS. Here the CDR3 DNA reads TGTGCCAGCAGTGTGACAGGTTCCCGCGAGCAGTACTTC. It translates to CASSVTGSREQYF.

The gene calls are TRBV30 and TRBJ1-2, with no clear D. The CDR3 consists of 12 residues. V was clipped by 2 bases and J by 4 bases, with 8 bases between them. The germline V gene encodes CDR1 GTSNPN and CDR2 SVGIG (reference sequence). CDR3 protein: CAWSLGSYGYTF. Written as DNA, the CDR3 is TGTGCCTGGAGTTTGGGAAGCTATGGCTACACCTTC.

This clone was found a few times. The chain carries TRBV7-9 and TRBJ2-7; 11 bases agree with TRBD1. This CDR3 region has 13 residues. CDR1 is SEHNR, CDR2 FQNEAQ, per germline (reference sequence). Losses at the gene ends were 7 bases for V and 4 bases for J; bases not matched to a gene: 3. The CDR3 DNA sequence: TGTGCCAGCAAAGGGGACAGGGGGTACGAGCAGTACTTC. It codes for CASKGDRGYEQYF.

This clone was observed a handful of times. The chain employs TRBV7-9 and TRBJ2-7; D is possibly TRBD1 (6 bases). Deletions cut 8 bases from V and 4 bases from J, with 9 bases between. CDR1 and CDR2 from the germline V gene are SEHNR and FQNEAQ (reference sequence). The CDR3 consists of 11 residues. CDR3 amino acids: CASQRGYEQYF. DNA of the CDR3: TGTGCCAGCCAGAGGGGGTACGAGCAGTACTTC.